The source of this T cell receptor beta chain is a study of blood T cells in healthy people across ages. About the study: Researchers report that template switching captured about one barcoded beta molecule per two T cells.

The CDR3 contains 13 residues. Germline lookup yields CDR1 MNHEY and CDR2 SVGAGI. V lost 5 bases to trimming and J lost 4 bases, with 9 bases between them. A second PCR, run for about 7 to 12 cycles, used a sample-barcoded 5' primer plus a J-beta primer mix. TCRdb reanalysed the 5' RACE reads using MiXCR and keeps one entry per CDR3 protein. The data contain around 990,000 distinct CDR3 sequences, around 27% of them singletons. This clonotype was observed at least ten times. These sequences were also reported in another study, on T cells of mothers and their children. As reported in that work: Material was donated by three healthy Caucasian mothers and their six children.

The chain recombines TRBV6-5 with TRBJ2-1; D assignment may be TRBD1 or TRBD2 (5 bases each). The sequencing sample was made of blood. The sequence came from a girl aged 2 to 9 in good health. CDR3 in DNA: TGTGCCAGCAGTCCATGGGGGTACAATGAGCAGTTCTTC. It specifies CASSPWGYNEQFF.